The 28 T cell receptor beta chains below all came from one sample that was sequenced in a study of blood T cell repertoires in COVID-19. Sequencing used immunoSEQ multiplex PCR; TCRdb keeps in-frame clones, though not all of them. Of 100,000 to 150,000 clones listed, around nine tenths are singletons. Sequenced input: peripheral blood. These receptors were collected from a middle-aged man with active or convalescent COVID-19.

CDR3 loop: CASRNPGQGANEQYF. Written as DNA, the CDR3 is TGTGCCAGCAGAAACCCGGGGCAGGGGGCGAACGAGCAGTACTTC. The chain couples TRBV28 to TRBJ2-7; 8 bases match TRBD1. The germline gives CDR1 MDHEN, CDR2 SYDVKM. With 6 bases clipped from V and 5 bases from J, the junction kept 12 bases outside the gene matches. The CDR3 is 15 amino acids.

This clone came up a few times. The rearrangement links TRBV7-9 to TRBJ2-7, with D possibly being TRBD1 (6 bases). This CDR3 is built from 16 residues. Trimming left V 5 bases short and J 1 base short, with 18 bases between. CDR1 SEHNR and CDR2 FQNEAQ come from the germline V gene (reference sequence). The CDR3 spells CASSPLRYQGSYEQYF. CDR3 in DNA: TGTGCCAGCAGCCCTTTACGGTACCAGGGGTCCTACGAGCAGTACTTC. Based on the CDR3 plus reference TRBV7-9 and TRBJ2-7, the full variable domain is DTGVSQNPRHKITKRGQNVTFRCDPISEHNRLYWYRQTLGQGPEFLTYFQNEAQLEKSRLLSDRFSAERPKGSFSTLEIQRTEQGDSAMYLCASSPLRYQGSYEQYFGPGTRLTVT.

The CDR3 sequence is CASSAVNNEQFF. The CDR3 nucleotides are TGCGCCAGCAGTGCGGTCAACAATGAGCAGTTCTTC. The chain has TRBV10-1 and TRBJ2-1; D not resolved. Germline CDR1 and CDR2: WNHNN and SYGVQD (reference sequence). The V gene lost 4 bases and the J gene lost 5 bases, with 6 bases spanning the gap. The CDR3 length is 12 residues.

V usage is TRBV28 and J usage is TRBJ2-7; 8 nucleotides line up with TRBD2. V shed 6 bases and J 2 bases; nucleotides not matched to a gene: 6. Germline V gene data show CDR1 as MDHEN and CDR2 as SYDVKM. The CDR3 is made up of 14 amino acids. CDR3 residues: CASRESGSPYEQYF. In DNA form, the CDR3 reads TGTGCCAGCAGGGAGAGCGGGAGCCCCTACGAGCAGTACTTC. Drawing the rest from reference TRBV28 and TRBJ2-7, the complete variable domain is DVKVTQSSRYLVKRTGEKVFLECVQDMDHENMFWYRQDPGLGLRLIYFSYDVKMKEKGDIPEGYSVSREKKERFSLILESASTNQTSMYLCASRESGSPYEQYFGPGTRLTVT.

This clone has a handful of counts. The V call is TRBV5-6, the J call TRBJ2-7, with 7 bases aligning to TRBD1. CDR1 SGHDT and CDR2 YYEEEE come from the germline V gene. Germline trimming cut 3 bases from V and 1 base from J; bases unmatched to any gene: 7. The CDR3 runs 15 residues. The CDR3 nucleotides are TGTGCCAGCAGCTCGCGACAGGGATTATCCTACGAGCAGTACTTC. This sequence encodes CASSSRQGLSYEQYF.

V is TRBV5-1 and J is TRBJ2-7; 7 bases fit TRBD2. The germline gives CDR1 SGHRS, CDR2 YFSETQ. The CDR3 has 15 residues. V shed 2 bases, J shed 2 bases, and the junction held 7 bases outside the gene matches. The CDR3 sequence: CASSFQAGSTYEQYF. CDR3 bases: TGCGCCAGCAGCTTCCAAGCGGGATCGACCTACGAGCAGTACTTC.

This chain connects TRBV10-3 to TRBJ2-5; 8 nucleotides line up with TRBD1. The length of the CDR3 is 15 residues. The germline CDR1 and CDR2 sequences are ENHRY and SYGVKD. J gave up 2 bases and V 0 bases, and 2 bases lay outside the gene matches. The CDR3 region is CAISESGQVQETQYF. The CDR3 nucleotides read TGTGCCATCAGTGAGTCGGGACAGGTTCAAGAGACCCAGTACTTC.

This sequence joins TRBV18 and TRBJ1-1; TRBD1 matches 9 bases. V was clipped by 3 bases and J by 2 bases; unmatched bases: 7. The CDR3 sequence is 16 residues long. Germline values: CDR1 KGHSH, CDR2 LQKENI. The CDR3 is CASSPSRDRENTEAFF. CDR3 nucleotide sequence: TGTGCCAGCTCACCCTCCAGGGACAGGGAAAACACTGAAGCTTTCTTT.

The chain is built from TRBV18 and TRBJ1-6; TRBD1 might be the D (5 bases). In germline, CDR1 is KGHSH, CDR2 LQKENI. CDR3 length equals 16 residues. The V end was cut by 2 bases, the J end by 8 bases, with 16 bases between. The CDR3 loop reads CASSPERPGHDSPLHF. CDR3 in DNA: TGTGCCAGCTCACCAGAGAGGCCAGGGCATGATTCACCCCTCCACTTT. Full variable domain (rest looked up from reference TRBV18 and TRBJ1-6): NAGVMQNPRHLVRRRGQEARLRCSPMKGHSHVYWYRQLPEEGLKFMVYLQKENIIDESGMPKERFSAEFPKEGPSILRIQQVVRGDSAAYFCASSPERPGHDSPLHFGNGTRLTVT.

The CDR3 reads CASSQHRAAPRDGYTF. The CDR3 bases are TGTGCCAGCAGTCAACACCGGGCCGCACCCAGGGATGGCTACACCTTC. V usage is TRBV7-2 and J usage is TRBJ1-2; D is perhaps TRBD1 (5 bases). Trimming left V 6 bases short and J 6 bases short, with 23 bases between. Germline CDR1 is SGHTA and CDR2 is FQGNSA. The CDR3 runs to 16 residues.

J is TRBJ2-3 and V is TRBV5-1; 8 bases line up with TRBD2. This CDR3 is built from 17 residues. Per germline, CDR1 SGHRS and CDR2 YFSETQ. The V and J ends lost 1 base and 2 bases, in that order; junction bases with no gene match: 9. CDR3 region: CASSLRVAGSPTDTQYF. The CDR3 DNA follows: TGCGCCAGCAGCTTGAGGGTAGCGGGGAGCCCCACAGATACGCAGTATTTT.

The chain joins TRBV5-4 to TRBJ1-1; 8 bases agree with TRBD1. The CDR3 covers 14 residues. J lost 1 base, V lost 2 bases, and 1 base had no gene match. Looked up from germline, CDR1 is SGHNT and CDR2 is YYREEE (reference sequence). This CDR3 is CASSFDRGNTEAFF. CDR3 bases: TGTGCCAGCAGCTTTGACAGGGGGAACACTGAAGCTTTCTTT.

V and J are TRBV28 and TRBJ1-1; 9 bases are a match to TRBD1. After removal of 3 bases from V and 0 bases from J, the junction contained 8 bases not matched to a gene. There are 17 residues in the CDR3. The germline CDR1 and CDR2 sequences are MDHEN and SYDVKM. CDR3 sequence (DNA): TGTGCCAGCAGTTTGGTGAACAGGGGGCTGATGAACACTGAAGCTTTCTTT. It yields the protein CASSLVNRGLMNTEAFF.

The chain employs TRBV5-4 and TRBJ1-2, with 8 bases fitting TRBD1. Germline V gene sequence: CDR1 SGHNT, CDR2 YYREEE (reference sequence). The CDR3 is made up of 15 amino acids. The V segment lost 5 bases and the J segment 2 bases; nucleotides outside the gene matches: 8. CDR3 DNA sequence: TGTGCCAGCAGACTAGGGACAGGTTTAAACTATGGCTACACCTTC. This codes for CASRLGTGLNYGYTF.

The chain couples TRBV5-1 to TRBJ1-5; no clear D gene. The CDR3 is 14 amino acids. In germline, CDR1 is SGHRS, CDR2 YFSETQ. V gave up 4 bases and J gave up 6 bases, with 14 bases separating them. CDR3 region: CASSPSGGSQPQHF. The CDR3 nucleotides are TGCGCCAGCAGCCCCTCGGGAGGCAGTCAGCCCCAGCATTTT.

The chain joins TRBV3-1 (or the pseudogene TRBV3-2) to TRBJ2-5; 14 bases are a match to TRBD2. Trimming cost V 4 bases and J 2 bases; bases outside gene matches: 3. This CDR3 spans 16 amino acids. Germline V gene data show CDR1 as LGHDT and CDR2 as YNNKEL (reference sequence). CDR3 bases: TGTGCCAGCAGCCCCAGACTAGCGGGAGGGCAAGAGACCCAGTACTTC. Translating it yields CASSPRLAGGQETQYF.

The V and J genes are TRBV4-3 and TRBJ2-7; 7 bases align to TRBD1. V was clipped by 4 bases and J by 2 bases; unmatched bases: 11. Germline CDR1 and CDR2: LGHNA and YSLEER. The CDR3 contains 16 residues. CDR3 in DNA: TGCGCCAGCAGCCGAATCGGGACAGATCAAACCTACGAGCAGTACTTC. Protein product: CASSRIGTDQTYEQYF.

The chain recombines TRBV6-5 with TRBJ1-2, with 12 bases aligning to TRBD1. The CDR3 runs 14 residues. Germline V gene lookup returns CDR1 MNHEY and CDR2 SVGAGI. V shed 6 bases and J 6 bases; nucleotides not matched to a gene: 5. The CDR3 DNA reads TGTGCCAGCAGGGGGACAGGGGGCGCGGATGGCTACACCTTC. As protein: CASRGTGGADGYTF.

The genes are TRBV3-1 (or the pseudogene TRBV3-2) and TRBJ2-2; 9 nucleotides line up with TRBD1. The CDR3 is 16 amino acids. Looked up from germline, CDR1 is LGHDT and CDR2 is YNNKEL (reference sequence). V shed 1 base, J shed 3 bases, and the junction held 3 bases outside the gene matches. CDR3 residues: CASSQGQGEYTGELFF. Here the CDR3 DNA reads TGTGCCAGCAGCCAAGGACAGGGGGAATACACCGGGGAGCTGTTTTTT.

CDR3: CASSLRGGPPGETQYF. The CDR3, as DNA: TGCGCCAGCAGCCTAAGGGGAGGGCCTCCGGGAGAGACCCAGTACTTC. V and J are TRBV5-1 and TRBJ2-5; 7 bases are shared with TRBD2. The CDR3 runs to 16 residues. Per germline, CDR1 SGHRS and CDR2 YFSETQ. Trimming took 4 bases from V and 4 from J; bases not matched to a gene: 13.

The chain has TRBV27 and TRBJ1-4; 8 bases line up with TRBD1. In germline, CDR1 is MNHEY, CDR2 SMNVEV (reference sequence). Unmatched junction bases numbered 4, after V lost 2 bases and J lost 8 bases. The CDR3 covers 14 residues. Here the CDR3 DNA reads TGTGCCAGCAGTTTACAGGGGGCTGGGGAAAAACTGTTTTTT. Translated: CASSLQGAGEKLFF.

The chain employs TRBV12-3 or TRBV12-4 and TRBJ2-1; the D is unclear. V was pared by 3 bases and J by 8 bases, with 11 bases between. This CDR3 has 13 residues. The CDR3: CASSLLVVDEQFF. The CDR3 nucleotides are TGTGCCAGCAGTTTGTTAGTGGTCGATGAGCAGTTCTTC.

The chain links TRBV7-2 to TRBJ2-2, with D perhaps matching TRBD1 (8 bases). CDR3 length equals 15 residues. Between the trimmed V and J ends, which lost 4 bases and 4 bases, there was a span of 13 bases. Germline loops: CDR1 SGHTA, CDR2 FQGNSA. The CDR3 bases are TGTGCCAGCAGCTCTACAGGGGGGGCCACCGGGGAGCTGTTTTTT. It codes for CASSSTGGATGELFF.

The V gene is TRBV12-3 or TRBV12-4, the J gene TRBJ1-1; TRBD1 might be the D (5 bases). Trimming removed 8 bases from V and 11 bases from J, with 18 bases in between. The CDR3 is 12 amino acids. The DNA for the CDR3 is TGTGCCAGCTCTTCCCAGGGCGGTTTGGCTTTCTTT. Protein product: CASSSQGGLAFF.

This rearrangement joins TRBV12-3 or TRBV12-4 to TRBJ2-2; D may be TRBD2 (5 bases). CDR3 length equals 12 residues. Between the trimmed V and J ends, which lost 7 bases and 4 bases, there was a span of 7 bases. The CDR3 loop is CASTRGTGELFF. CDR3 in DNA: TGTGCCAGCACCCGGGGCACCGGGGAGCTGTTTTTT.

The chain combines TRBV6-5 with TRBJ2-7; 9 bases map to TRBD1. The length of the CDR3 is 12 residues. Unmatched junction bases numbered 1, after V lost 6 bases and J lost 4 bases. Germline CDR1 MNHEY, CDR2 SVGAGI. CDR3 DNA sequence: TGTGCCAGCAGACAGGGGGCTTACGAGCAGTACTTC. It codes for CASRQGAYEQYF.

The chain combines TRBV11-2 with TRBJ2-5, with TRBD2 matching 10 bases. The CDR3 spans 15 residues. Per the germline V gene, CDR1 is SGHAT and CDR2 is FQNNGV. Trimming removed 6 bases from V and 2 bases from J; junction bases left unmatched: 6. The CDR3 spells CASSKAGGRQETQYF. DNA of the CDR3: TGTGCCAGCAGTAAAGCGGGAGGGCGACAAGAGACCCAGTACTTC. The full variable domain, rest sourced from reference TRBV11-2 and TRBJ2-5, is EAGVAQSPRYKIIEKRQSVAFWCNPISGHATLYWYQQILGQGPKLLIQFQNNGVVDDSQLPKDRFSAERLKGVDSTLKIQPAKLEDSAVYLCASSKAGGRQETQYFGPGTRLLVL.

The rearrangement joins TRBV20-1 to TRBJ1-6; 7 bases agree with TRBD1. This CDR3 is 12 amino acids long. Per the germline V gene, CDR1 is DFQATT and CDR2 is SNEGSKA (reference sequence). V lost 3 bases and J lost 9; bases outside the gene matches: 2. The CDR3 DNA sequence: TGCAGTGCTAGTCCAGGGGGTTCACCCCTCCACTTT. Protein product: CSASPGGSPLHF.